This is a list of T cell receptor beta chains from one sample in a study of OX40 agonist ivuxolimab in advanced cancers. Using immunoSEQ multiplex PCR, the repertoire was profiled, and TCRdb retains in-frame clones only, with some absent. This sample has approximately 80,000 clones, with roughly 87% found just once. This material consisted of CD4+ or CD8+ T cells sorted from blood, taken in a trial of the OX40 agonist ivuxolimab. Receptor source: an adult with an advanced solid tumor such as melanoma, head and neck, liver or kidney cancer. CDR3s leave out the opening cysteine and the closing phenylalanine or tryptophan.

j_call v_call cdr3_length cdr3_aa
TRBJ2-3 TRBV19 19 ASSPGALSGRAFSVGDTQY
TRBJ2-1 TRBV19 14 ASSNIGAGGYNEQF
TRBJ1-5 TRBV19 16 AANPGSRDKTPNQPQH
TRBJ1-1 TRBV11-2 11 ASSTYRGTEAF
TRBJ1-2 TRBV6-1 9 ASSEPYGYT
TRBJ1-2 TRBV5-1 13 ASSLEGTGGRGYT
TRBJ2-7 TRBV7-3 11 ASSLTQFDEQY
TRBJ2-1 TRBV18 13 ASSPSTGGYNEQF
TRBJ2-1 TRBV11-3 16 ASSLDQGGSASYNEQF
TRBJ2-5 TRBV7-2 10 ASSLVRETQY
TRBJ2-5 TRBV7-2 13 ASSLMGVFGETQY
TRBJ1-1 TRBV7-2 11 ASSPWGESEAF
TRBJ2-1 TRBV14 11 ASSQGLAGEQF
TRBJ1-5 TRBV6-5 12 ASSYSSGDQPQH
TRBJ2-7 TRBV10-3 10 AISGTDYEQY
TRBJ2-4 TRBV27 11 ASSRPAENIQY
TRBJ1-2 TRBV18 11 ASSPDRRYGYT
TRBJ2-1 TRBV4-1 13 ASSRLAGFNNEQF
TRBJ2-1 TRBV4-2 14 ASSQKTGSSYNEQF
TRBJ1-5 TRBV19 14 ASTLDPWTGEQPQH